Shown below are 28 T cell receptor beta chains from a single sample sequenced in a study of monozygotic twins with cystic fibrosis. Sequencing used immunoSEQ multiplex PCR; TCRdb keeps in-frame clones, though not all of them. Counted here are approximately 33,000 clones, 84% occurring once; the ten biggest clones make up roughly 1.5%. The sample comprised blood. These receptors all stem from a girl aged 2 to 9 with cystic fibrosis.

This chain connects TRBV2 to TRBJ2-5; 7 positions match TRBD2. Germline trimming cut 7 bases from V and 3 bases from J; bases unmatched to any gene: 8. CDR1 is SNHLY and CDR2 is FYNNEI in the germline V gene. The CDR3 spans 14 residues. CDR3 bases: TGTGCCAGCACCGAGGGGCTAGCGGAAGAGACCCAGTACTTC. This translates into CASTEGLAEETQYF.

The CDR3 region is CATGANPYQPQHF. CDR3 bases: TGTGCCACCGGGGCCAATCCCTATCAGCCCCAGCATTTT. This chain links TRBV15 with TRBJ1-5; perhaps TRBD1 as D (5 bases). Germline CDR1 LNHNV, CDR2 YYDKDF (reference sequence). V lost 8 bases and J lost 5, with 13 bases in between. There are 13 residues in the CDR3.

This chain joins TRBV7-2 and TRBJ1-2; 7 bases match TRBD1. The CDR3 spans 15 residues. J lost 5 bases, V lost 1 base, and 7 bases had no gene match. CDR1 is SGHTA and CDR2 is FQGNSA in the germline V gene. The CDR3 DNA sequence: TGTGCCAGCAGCTTAGACCTCGGGACAGCTTATGGCTACACCTTC. It codes for CASSLDLGTAYGYTF. Filled out from reference TRBV7-2 and TRBJ1-2, the complete variable domain reads GAGVSQSPSNKVTEKGKDVELRCDPISGHTALYWYRQSLGQGLEFLIYFQGNSAPDKSGLPSDRFSAERTGGSVSTLTIQRTQQEDSAVYLCASSLDLGTAYGYTFGSGTRLTVV.

The rearrangement links TRBV4-1 to TRBJ2-1; D not certain. Between the trimmed V and J ends, which lost 3 bases and 3 bases, there was a span of 15 bases. In germline, CDR1 is MGHRA, CDR2 YSYEKL. There are 16 residues in the CDR3. In DNA form, the CDR3 reads TGCGCCAGCAGCCACGAGGCCAGGCGCCTCTACAATGAGCAGTTCTTC. It encodes CASSHEARRLYNEQFF.

The rearrangement uses TRBV7-2 and TRBJ1-2; TRBD1 aligns across 8 bases. The V gene's germline CDR1 is SGHTA and CDR2 FQGNSA. V shed 5 bases and J 1 base; nucleotides not matched to a gene: 9. The CDR3 is made up of 16 amino acids. CDR3 sequence (DNA): TGTGCCAGCAGCCGGTCGGAGACAGGGGTTAACTATGGCTACACCTTC. This codes for CASSRSETGVNYGYTF.

This clone was seen more than once but under ten times. The chain recombines TRBV5-1 with TRBJ1-6, with a tentative D call TRBD1 (6 bases). CDR3 length: 15 residues. V gave up 0 bases and J gave up 10 bases, with 14 bases separating them. The V gene's germline CDR1 is SGHRS and CDR2 YFSETQ. CDR3 coding DNA: TGCGCCAGCAGCTTGGTCTACAGGGAAGGGTCACCCCTCCACTTT. Protein product: CASSLVYREGSPLHF.

The V gene is TRBV7-6, the J gene TRBJ2-3; no clear D gene. V gave up 1 base and J gave up 4 bases, with 9 bases separating them. Germline values: CDR1 SGHVS, CDR2 FNYEAQ. The CDR3 is made up of 14 amino acids. The CDR3 loop is CASSLDGPPDTQYF. Here the CDR3 DNA reads TGTGCCAGCAGCTTAGACGGACCCCCAGATACGCAGTATTTT.

The J gene is TRBJ2-7, the V gene TRBV30; either TRBD1 or TRBD2 may supply D (5 bases each). This CDR3 region has 16 residues. With 3 bases removed from V and 0 bases from J, the gap between germline ends came to 18 bases. CDR1 is GTSNPN and CDR2 is SVGIG in the germline V gene (reference sequence). CDR3 region: CAWSANTGPSSYEQYF. The CDR3 DNA is TGTGCCTGGAGCGCTAACACGGGACCCAGCTCCTACGAGCAGTACTTC.

CDR3 residues: CSVVRANYGYTF. The CDR3 DNA reads TGCAGCGTTGTGAGGGCTAACTATGGCTACACCTTC. The chain uses TRBV29-1 and TRBJ1-2; D gene ambiguous. The CDR3 extends over 12 amino acids. The germline CDR1 and CDR2 sequences are SQVTM and ANQGSEA. V gave up 4 bases and J gave up 0 bases, with 6 bases separating them.

This chain uses TRBV2 with TRBJ1-2; D gene ambiguous. V lost 6 bases to trimming and J lost 4 bases, with 21 bases between them. CDR1 and CDR2 (germline): SNHLY, FYNNEI. This CDR3 region has 16 residues. The CDR3 region is CASRRHSGGVLYGYTF. DNA for the CDR3: TGTGCCAGCAGAAGACACTCCGGTGGCGTGCTCTATGGCTACACCTTC.

The V gene is TRBV30, the J gene TRBJ2-7; tentatively, D is TRBD1 (6 bases). The germline CDR1 and CDR2 sequences are GTSNPN and SVGIG (reference sequence). There are 13 residues in the CDR3. V was shortened by 7 bases and J by 0 bases, with 13 bases between the two germline ends. CDR3 region: CAFQTGYSYEQYF. Here the CDR3 DNA reads TGTGCCTTTCAGACAGGTTACTCCTACGAGCAGTACTTC.

The sample holds a few counts of this clone. V gene TRBV9 combines with J gene TRBJ2-3; D is unresolved. The V and J ends lost 4 bases and 1 base respectively, with 7 bases between them. Per the germline V gene, CDR1 is SGDLS and CDR2 is YYNGEE. The CDR3 has 13 residues. This CDR3 is CASSPRGTDTQYF. The CDR3 coding sequence is TGTGCCAGCAGCCCAAGGGGCACAGATACGCAGTATTTT. The full variable domain, completed using reference TRBV9 and TRBJ2-3, is DSGVTQTPKHLITATGQRVTLRCSPRSGDLSVYWYQQSLDQGLQFLIQYYNGEERAKGNILERFSAQQFPDLHSELNLSSLELGDSALYFCASSPRGTDTQYFGPGTRLTVL.

This chain joins TRBV7-2 and TRBJ2-1; 9 bases align to TRBD2. In germline, CDR1 is SGHTA, CDR2 FQGNSA. This CDR3 has 14 residues. V lost 5 bases, J lost 10 bases, and 9 bases stayed unmatched. The CDR3 DNA sequence: TGTGCCAGCAGCCCCCGCGGGGGGGCGGGGGAGCAGTTCTTC. It yields the protein CASSPRGGAGEQFF. The full variable domain, with the rest looked up from reference TRBV7-2 and TRBJ2-1, is GAGVSQSPSNKVTEKGKDVELRCDPISGHTALYWYRQSLGQGLEFLIYFQGNSAPDKSGLPSDRFSAERTGGSVSTLTIQRTQQEDSAVYLCASSPRGGAGEQFFGPGTRLTVL.

J is TRBJ1-4 and V is TRBV15; D not resolved. V lost 0 bases, J lost 2 bases, and 7 bases lay in between. The CDR3 totals 15 residues. Germline values: CDR1 LNHNV, CDR2 YYDKDF (reference sequence). In DNA form, the CDR3 reads TGTGCCACCAGCAGAGATGGGGATACTAATGAAAAACTGTTTTTT. Translation gives CATSRDGDTNEKLFF.

The chain couples TRBV13 to TRBJ2-3; possibly TRBD2 for D (6 bases). Germline V gene data show CDR1 as PRHDT and CDR2 as FYEKMQ (reference sequence). This CDR3 has 15 residues. V shed 0 bases and J shed 2 bases, with 9 bases lying between them. The CDR3 DNA follows: TGTGCCAGCAGCTTAGGGGAGGGTCACACAGATACGCAGTATTTT. Amino acids: CASSLGEGHTDTQYF.

The chain is built from TRBV6-5 and TRBJ1-3, with D maybe TRBD1 (5 bases). Trimming took 7 bases from V and 2 from J, leaving 12 bases between them. The CDR3 totals 14 residues. Germline lookup yields CDR1 MNHEY and CDR2 SVGAGI. In nucleotides, the CDR3 is TGTGCCAGCAAACCAGGGACTACTGGAAACACCATATATTTT. Encoded protein: CASKPGTTGNTIYF.

CDR3 DNA sequence: TGTGCCTGGAGTGTACTGGGGACTAGCTCCTACGAGCAGTACTTC. It yields the protein CAWSVLGTSSYEQYF. The chain uses TRBV30 and TRBJ2-7; TRBD2 matches 8 bases. Per the germline V gene, CDR1 is GTSNPN and CDR2 is SVGIG (reference sequence). The length of the CDR3 is 15 residues. Losses at the gene ends were 0 bases for V and 0 bases for J; bases not matched to a gene: 4.

The rearrangement joins TRBV19 to TRBJ2-7; TRBD2 is a possible D gene (6 bases). CDR3 length: 14 amino acids. In germline, CDR1 is LNHDA, CDR2 SQIVND (reference sequence). The V end was cut by 4 bases, the J end by 2 bases, with 12 bases between. The CDR3 DNA reads as TGTGCCAGTAGTAGGGGGGATACCCCCTACGAGCAGTACTTC. This sequence encodes CASSRGDTPYEQYF.

This clone has a handful of counts. This chain uses TRBV21-1 with TRBJ2-7; TRBD2, as called in the table, went unchecked against the DNA. TRBV21-1 is flagged as a pseudogene. The CDR3 runs 15 residues. CDR3 protein: CASSKGADRGREQYF. The DNA for the CDR3 is TGTGCCAGCAGCAAAGGAGCGGACCGAGGACGGGAGCAGTACTTC.

This clone was picked up a small number of times. The chain combines TRBV25-1 with TRBJ2-7; 10 bases line up with TRBD2. The CDR3 loop spans 15 amino acids. Germline V lookup: CDR1 MGHDK, CDR2 SYGVNS. J was trimmed by 3 bases and V by 3 bases; bases with no gene match: 5. For the CDR3, the DNA is TGTGCCAGCAGTGACCCCCTAGCGGGGGACTACGAGCAGTACTTC. Protein: CASSDPLAGDYEQYF.

The chain employs TRBV27 and TRBJ1-2, with TRBD1 matching over 9 bases. The CDR3 length is 14 residues. V gave up 4 bases and J gave up 7 bases; unmatched junction bases: 7. Germline-derived CDR1 and CDR2 are MNHEY and SMNVEV (reference sequence). The CDR3 sequence: CASSSYRGRGGYTF. CDR3 nucleotides: TGTGCCAGCAGTTCCTACAGGGGGCGTGGTGGCTACACCTTC.

The chain employs TRBV19 and TRBJ1-5; possible D gene TRBD1, 5 bases. CDR3 size: 17 residues. The germline CDR1 and CDR2 sequences are LNHDA and SQIVND (reference sequence). Between the trimmed V and J ends, which lost 2 bases and 2 bases, there was a span of 16 bases. CDR3 amino acids: CASSIREGRVGNQPQHF. The DNA for the CDR3 is TGTGCCAGTAGTATAAGGGAGGGCAGGGTTGGCAATCAGCCCCAGCATTTT.

The chain has TRBV5-1 and TRBJ2-3, with D tentatively TRBD1 (5 bases). CDR1 and CDR2 (germline): SGHRS, YFSETQ. V lost 6 bases to trimming and J lost 4 bases, with 12 bases between them. This CDR3 has 13 amino acids. CDR3 amino acids: CASNGAQSDTQYF. The CDR3 bases are TGCGCCAGCAATGGGGCTCAATCAGATACGCAGTATTTT.

This clone was found a few times. The gene calls are TRBV11-1 and TRBJ2-7; TRBD2 might be the D (5 bases). V lost 5 bases to trimming and J lost 1 base, with 15 bases between them. This CDR3 contains 15 residues. In germline, CDR1 is SGHAT, CDR2 FQDESV (reference sequence). CDR3 nucleotides: TGTGCCAGCAGCCCCGGGATTGACAATTCCTACGAGCAGTACTTC. Its translation is CASSPGIDNSYEQYF.

The rearrangement joins TRBV7-2 to TRBJ2-2; D unresolved. Trimming removed 2 bases from V and 0 bases from J, with 16 bases in between. Germline V CDR1 and CDR2: SGHTA, FQGNSA. The CDR3 is 18 amino acids. The CDR3 DNA reads TGTGCCAGCAGCTTATATGCCCCGGCAAACTCGAACACCGGGGAGCTGTTTTTT. The encoded protein is CASSLYAPANSNTGELFF.

The CDR3 loop reads CASSSRLHNEQFF. The CDR3 nucleotides read TGTGCCAGCAGCTCCCGACTGCACAATGAGCAGTTCTTC. The gene calls are TRBV7-6 and TRBJ2-1; D is ambiguous. The CDR3 extends over 13 amino acids. Germline V gives CDR1 SGHVS, CDR2 FNYEAQ. Trimming removed 4 bases at V and 5 bases at J, with 9 bases between.

The chain is built from TRBV27 and TRBJ1-6; tentatively, D is TRBD1 (5 bases). Trimming removed 1 base from V and 7 bases from J, with 14 bases in between. The germline V gene has CDR1 MNHEY and CDR2 SMNVEV (reference sequence). The CDR3 is 16 amino acids. CDR3 amino acids: CASSLWAGSGNSPLHF. The DNA of the CDR3 is TGTGCCAGCAGTTTATGGGCAGGGTCTGGAAATTCACCCCTCCACTTT.

V and J are TRBV6-5 and TRBJ1-1, with D hard to call. This CDR3 has 11 amino acids. Germline loops: CDR1 MNHEY, CDR2 SVGAGI. V was clipped by 5 bases and J by 7 bases, with 8 bases between them. This CDR3 is CASSMGYEAFF. CDR3 DNA sequence: TGTGCCAGCAGTATGGGCTATGAAGCTTTCTTT.